This T cell receptor (beta chain) is drawn from a study of post-analysis software for immune sequencing data. Across the whole study: The courses of disease that were included comprised relapsing-remitting, secondary progressive and progressive-relapsing multiple sclerosis. Study-level findings and limits: Roughly 5 TRBV segments (TRBV5-6, TRBV5-1 and TRBV20-1 among them) occurred more frequently in patients than in controls. Batch-mates among the samples co-clustered strongly by F measure.

Trimming at V came to 2 bases and at J to 2 bases, leaving 6 bases not matched to a gene. Germline values: CDR1 LGHNA, CDR2 YNFKEQ. This CDR3 has 17 amino acids. This clonotype was seen only a few times. The antigen remains unidentified. Unique-molecular-identifier-tagged TCR beta cDNA libraries were used. Roughly 0.5 million cDNA molecules were obtained from roughly 1 to 10 million T cells. TCRdb itself ran the PCR reads through MiXCR, one entry per CDR3 protein. The sample records approximately 660,000 distinct CDR3 sequences, roughly three fifths being singletons. The sequencing sample was made of blood. The source is a girl under 10 years old with multiple sclerosis. The chain joins TRBV4-2 to TRBJ2-3; 11 bases map to TRBD2. The CDR3 nucleotides read TGTGCCAGCAGCCAACCGACTAGCGGGGACTACACAGATACGCAGTATTTT. Translating gives CASSQPTSGDYTDTQYF.